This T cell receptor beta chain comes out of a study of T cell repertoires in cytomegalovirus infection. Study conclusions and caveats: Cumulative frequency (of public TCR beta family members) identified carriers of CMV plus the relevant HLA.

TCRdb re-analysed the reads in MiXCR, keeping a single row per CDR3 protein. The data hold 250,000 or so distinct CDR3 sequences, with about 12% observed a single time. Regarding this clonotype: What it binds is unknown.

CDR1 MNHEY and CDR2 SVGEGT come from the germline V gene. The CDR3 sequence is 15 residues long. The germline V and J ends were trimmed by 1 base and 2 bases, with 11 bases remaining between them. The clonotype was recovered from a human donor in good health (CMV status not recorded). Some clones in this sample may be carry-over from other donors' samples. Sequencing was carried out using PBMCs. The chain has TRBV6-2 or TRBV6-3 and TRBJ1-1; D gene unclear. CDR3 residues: CASSYFGPLNTEAFF. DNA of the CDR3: TGTGCCAGCAGTTACTTTGGGCCCCTTAACACTGAAGCTTTCTTT.